The present TCR beta chain was sequenced within a study of CD8+ T cells in alopecia areata. Study results and limitations: Tofacitinib did not eliminate many expanded lesional clones from scalp or blood.

RNA was extracted and reverse transcribed into cDNA as the sequencing template. Repertoires were generated with immunoSEQ multiplex PCR, while TCRdb's copy carries only in-frame clones and drops some. There are some 170,000 clones in the sample; 50% to 75% occur only once, and 16% lies in the top ten. As to treatment: oral pan-JAK inhibitor, 5-10 mg twice daily. CDR3 length: 15 amino acids. Between the trimmed V and J ends, which lost 2 bases and 2 bases, there was a span of 12 bases. Germline V gives CDR1 MGHDK, CDR2 SYGVNS. Comment on this clone: Its specificity is not known.

This sequence was found in a human donor with alopecia areata. J is TRBJ2-5 and V is TRBV25-1, with D maybe TRBD1 (6 bases). Sequencing used CD4+ T cells sorted from blood, obtained at approximately week 60, from a patient treated with tofacitinib. The CDR3 sequence: CASSELDRTQETQYF. The CDR3 coding sequence is TGTGCCAGCAGTGAACTTGACAGGACTCAAGAGACCCAGTACTTC.